These 16 T cell receptor beta chains came from one sample sequenced in a study of Ad26.COV2.S vaccination and SARS-CoV-2 variants. Here immunoSEQ multiplex PCR was the method, and the copy in TCRdb shows in-frame clones only, minus some. The sample includes more than 150,000 clones, roughly 87% of them seen just once. The sample consisted of peripheral blood, taken after recovery from COVID-19. The receptor set was obtained from a human donor who had recovered from COVID-19.

The chain employs TRBV5-4 and TRBJ2-6; 7 bases line up with TRBD2. Trimming cost V 4 bases and J 0 bases; bases outside gene matches: 10. CDR1 and CDR2 from the germline V gene are SGHNT and YYREEE (reference sequence). The CDR3 totals 18 residues. The CDR3 here is CASSPGRLTLSGANVLTF. The CDR3 nucleotides are TGTGCCAGCAGCCCCGGGAGGCTAACCCTCTCTGGGGCCAACGTCCTGACTTTC.

The rearrangement uses TRBV10-2 and TRBJ1-1; weak D call: TRBD1 (6 bases). The CDR3 length is 13 residues. Deletions cut 3 bases from V and 5 bases from J, with 10 bases between. The V gene's germline CDR1 is WSHSY and CDR2 SAAADI. The CDR3 sequence: CASSEQGGTEAFF. The CDR3 DNA sequence: TGCGCCAGCAGTGAACAGGGAGGAACTGAAGCTTTCTTT.

The CDR3 is CASSARTEETQYF. The CDR3 coding sequence is TGTGCCAGCAGTGCCCGGACAGAAGAGACCCAGTACTTC. V usage is TRBV2 and J usage is TRBJ2-5; a weak D match, TRBD1 (6 bases). Trimming removed 4 bases from V and 3 bases from J, with 9 bases in between. Looked up from germline, CDR1 is SNHLY and CDR2 is FYNNEI. The CDR3 loop spans 13 amino acids.

The J gene is TRBJ2-3, the V gene TRBV5-1, with D maybe TRBD2 (5 bases). The V end lost 0 bases, the J end lost 1 base, and 18 bases lay between the germline ends. The CDR3 spans 18 residues. Germline CDR1 reads SGHRS; CDR2 reads YFSETQ. Here the CDR3 DNA reads TGCGCCAGCAGCTTGGAGGCCCCCCTAGCTCATGGCACAGATACGCAGTATTTT. Protein: CASSLEAPLAHGTDTQYF.

The V and J genes are TRBV2 and TRBJ2-3; D is possibly TRBD2 (6 bases). The CDR3 totals 13 residues. The germline CDR1 and CDR2 sequences are SNHLY and FYNNEI. V dropped 10 bases and J dropped 6 bases, with 17 bases sitting between them. The CDR3 sequence is CANGRLVFDTQYF. The DNA of the CDR3 is TGTGCCAACGGGAGACTAGTATTTGATACGCAGTATTTT. Together with reference TRBV2 and TRBJ2-3, the CDR3 gives the full variable domain: EPEVTQTPSHQVTQMGQEVILRCVPISNHLYFYWYRQILGQKVEFLVSFYNNEISEKSEIFDDQFSVERPDGSNFTLKIRSTKLEDSAMYFCANGRLVFDTQYFGPGTRLTVL.

V gene TRBV28 combines with J gene TRBJ1-5, with a weak D call TRBD1 (5 bases). The CDR3 covers 14 residues. CDR1 and CDR2 (germline): MDHEN, SYDVKM. V was trimmed by 8 bases and J by 2 bases, leaving 13 bases between them. In DNA, the CDR3 is TGTGCCAGCTGGGGCTGGGGTGGCAATCAGCCCCAGCATTTT. This encodes CASWGWGGNQPQHF.

V is TRBV25-1 and J is TRBJ2-7, with D unclear. V lost 4 bases and J lost 1, with 11 bases in between. Per the germline V gene, CDR1 is MGHDK and CDR2 is SYGVNS. This CDR3 has 14 residues. The CDR3 DNA reads TGTGCCAGCAGTGTTGGCAGTAAATCCTACGAGCAGTACTTC. Protein sequence: CASSVGSKSYEQYF.

This chain connects TRBV30 to TRBJ2-7, with 10 bases lining up with TRBD1. This CDR3 has 16 amino acids. Germline trimming cut 4 bases from V and 6 bases from J; bases unmatched to any gene: 15. CDR1 is GTSNPN and CDR2 is SVGIG in the germline V gene (reference sequence). The CDR3 nucleotides are TGTGCCTGGACCGCTCTTGGAAGGGGGGACAGGGGCGAGCAGTACTTC. This gives the protein CAWTALGRGDRGEQYF. The full variable domain, with the rest looked up from reference TRBV30 and TRBJ2-7, is SQTIHQWPATLVQPVGSPLSLECTVEGTSNPNLYWYRQAAGRGLQLLFYSVGIGQISSEVPQNLSASRPQDRQFILSSKKLLLSDSGFYLCAWTALGRGDRGEQYFGPGTRLTVT.

V and J are TRBV3-1 (or the pseudogene TRBV3-2) and TRBJ1-2; the match to TRBD1 covers 8 bases. Trimming took 4 bases from V and 6 from J; bases not matched to a gene: 7. CDR1 is LGHDT and CDR2 is YNNKEL in the germline V gene (reference sequence). The CDR3 runs to 14 residues. CDR3 DNA: TGTGCCAGCAGCCGGGGCAGGGGGCGCGATGGCTACACCTTC. Protein sequence: CASSRGRGRDGYTF.

This clone was seen a single time. The chain carries TRBV19 and TRBJ1-3; possible D gene TRBD1, 5 bases. In germline, CDR1 is LNHDA, CDR2 SQIVND (reference sequence). V was trimmed by 3 bases and J by 0 bases, leaving 9 bases between them. The CDR3 has 15 residues. The DNA of the CDR3 is TGTGCCAGTAGTATGGGCAGGGCCTCTGGAAACACCATATATTTT. It specifies CASSMGRASGNTIYF. Based on the CDR3 plus reference TRBV19 and TRBJ1-3, the full variable domain is DGGITQSPKYLFRKEGQNVTLSCEQNLNHDAMYWYRQDPGQGLRLIYYSQIVNDFQKGDIAEGYSVSREKKESFPLTVTSAQKNPTAFYLCASSMGRASGNTIYFGEGSWLTVV.

V usage is TRBV9 and J usage is TRBJ2-2; 7 bases map to TRBD2. Germline V gene lookup returns CDR1 SGDLS and CDR2 YYNGEE. V dropped 1 base and J dropped 6; count of bases not matched to a gene: 15. This CDR3 has 18 amino acids. The CDR3 DNA reads TGTGCCAGCAGCGTAAGCCCCTCTATAAGCGGGATCTCCGGGGAGCTGTTTTTT. Translating it yields CASSVSPSISGISGELFF.

This rearrangement joins TRBV9 to TRBJ2-1; D is uncertain. V lost 1 base and J 10 bases, leaving 12 bases between the germline ends. The germline V gene has CDR1 SGDLS and CDR2 YYNGEE. The CDR3 has 13 amino acids. CDR3 amino acids: CASSVSWLTEQFF. The DNA of the CDR3 is TGTGCCAGCAGCGTATCATGGCTAACCGAGCAGTTCTTC.

In regard to this clone: An end of the junction does not agree with germline; a read error may underlie this. In the same sample, other DNA sequences code for this CDR3. The chain is built from TRBV7-7 and TRBJ2-1; 10 bases fit TRBD2. The CDR3 runs 15 residues. Per the germline V gene, CDR1 is SSHAT and CDR2 is FNYEAQ (reference sequence). CDR3 residues: CASSSGLAAYNEQFF. CDR3 DNA sequence: TGTGCTAGCAGCTCCGGACTAGCGGCCTACAATGAGCAGTTCTTC.

This clone occurred once. This chain connects TRBV16 to TRBJ1-5; maybe TRBD1 (5 bases). The CDR3 length is 16 residues. Germline values: CDR1 KGHSY, CDR2 FQNENV. Trimming took off 0 bases at V and 3 bases at J, with 12 bases between the two ends. Here the CDR3 reads CASSQSPGYTNQPQHF. The CDR3 DNA sequence: TGTGCCAGCAGCCAATCCCCAGGGTACACCAATCAGCCCCAGCATTTT.

The rearrangement links TRBV9 to TRBJ2-1; the match to TRBD2 covers 9 bases. The V gene end was trimmed by 1 base and the J gene end by 5 bases; junction bases not matched to a gene: 4. From germline, CDR1 is SGDLS and CDR2 YYNGEE. The CDR3 runs 15 residues. The DNA of the CDR3 is TGTGCCAGCAGCGTAAGCGGGAGGCCCCACAATGAGCAGTTCTTC. This sequence encodes CASSVSGRPHNEQFF. Full variable domain (rest looked up from reference TRBV9 and TRBJ2-1): DSGVTQTPKHLITATGQRVTLRCSPRSGDLSVYWYQQSLDQGLQFLIQYYNGEERAKGNILERFSAQQFPDLHSELNLSSLELGDSALYFCASSVSGRPHNEQFFGPGTRLTVL.

The chain is built from TRBV18 and TRBJ1-4; D unclear. CDR3 length: 15 residues. Germline V gives CDR1 KGHSH, CDR2 LQKENI. Trimming pared 2 bases from V and 3 bases from J, leaving 10 bases between. The CDR3 is CASSPGVTSNEKLFF. Written as DNA, the CDR3 is TGTGCCAGCTCACCAGGGGTCACGTCTAATGAAAAACTGTTTTTT.